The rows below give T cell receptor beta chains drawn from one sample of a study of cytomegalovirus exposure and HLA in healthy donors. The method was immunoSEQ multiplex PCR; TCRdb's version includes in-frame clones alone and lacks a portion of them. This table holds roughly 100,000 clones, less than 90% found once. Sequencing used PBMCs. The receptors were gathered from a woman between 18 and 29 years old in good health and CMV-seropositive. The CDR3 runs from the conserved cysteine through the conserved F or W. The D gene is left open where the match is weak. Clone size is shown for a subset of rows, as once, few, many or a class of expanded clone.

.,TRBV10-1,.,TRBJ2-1,TGCGCCAGCAGTGAACGGGGGGCGGGCAATGAGCAGTTCTTC,CASSERGAGNEQFF
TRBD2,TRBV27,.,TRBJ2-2,TGTGCCAGCAGTCCCGCTCCCGGGGGGGGCACCGGGGAGCTGTTTTTT,CASSPAPGGGTGELFF
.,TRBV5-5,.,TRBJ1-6,TGTGCCAGCAGCGGGCCACAGGGAGCTAGGGGTTCACCCCTCCACTTT,CASSGPQGARGSPLHF
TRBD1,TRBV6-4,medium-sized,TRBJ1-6,TGTGCCAGCAGTGACGGACAGGGGGCTTTTTCACCCCTCCACTTT,CASSDGQGAFSPLHF
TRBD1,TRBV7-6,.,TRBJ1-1,TGTGCCAGCAGCTTCAAGCAGGGGGCCACTGAAGCTTTCTTT,CASSFKQGATEAFF
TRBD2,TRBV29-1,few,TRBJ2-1,TGCAGCGTTGTACTAGCGGCCGCTTGGTATGAGCAGTTCTTC,CSVVLAAAWYEQFF
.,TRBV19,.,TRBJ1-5,TGTGCCAGTAGTATAGGGGAATGGGAGAATCAGCCCCAGCATTTT,CASSIGEWENQPQHF
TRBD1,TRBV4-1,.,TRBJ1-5,TGCGCCAGCAGCCACGAGCCACAGGGGGTGGGTCAGCCCCAGCATTTT,CASSHEPQGVGQPQHF
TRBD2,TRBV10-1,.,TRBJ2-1,TGCGCCAGCAGTGAATCGGGGGGGCCCTTCAATGAGCAGTTCTTC,CASSESGGPFNEQFF
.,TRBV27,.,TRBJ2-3,TGTGCCAGCAGTCCCGGGGGTCACACAGATACGCAGTATTTT,CASSPGGHTDTQYF
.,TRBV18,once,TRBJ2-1,TGTGCCAGCTCAGGGGCGAGCTCCTACAATGAGCAGTTCTTC,CASSGASSYNEQFF
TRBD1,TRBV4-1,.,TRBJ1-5,TGCGCCAGCAGCCGGGACAGGGGGCCACAGCCCCAGCATTTT,CASSRDRGPQPQHF
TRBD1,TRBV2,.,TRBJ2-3,TGTGCCAGCAGTCCTGGACAGGGGAGGTCAGATACGCAGTATTTT,CASSPGQGRSDTQYF
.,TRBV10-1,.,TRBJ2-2,TGCGCCAGCAGTGAGACCCGAACTAGTATCGTCACCGGGGAGCTGTTTTTT,CASSETRTSIVTGELFF
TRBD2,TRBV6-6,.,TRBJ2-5,TGTGCCGGTTCGCGGGGGGGCCCGGAGACCCAGTACTTC,CAGSRGGPETQYF
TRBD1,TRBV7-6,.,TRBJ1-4,TGTGCCAGCAGCTTAGTAGGGGACAGCTGGAATGAAAAACTGTTTTTT,CASSLVGDSWNEKLFF
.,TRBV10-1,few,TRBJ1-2,TGCGCCAGCAGTCCTACCCGAGGGGGAAGCGGCTACACCTTC,CASSPTRGGSGYTF
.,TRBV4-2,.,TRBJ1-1,TGTGCCAGCAGCGGACACAACACTGAAGCTTTCTTT,CASSGHNTEAFF
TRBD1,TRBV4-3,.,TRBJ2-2,TGCGCCAGCACTTCCGGGACAGGAGATTCCGGGGAGCTGTTTTTT,CASTSGTGDSGELFF
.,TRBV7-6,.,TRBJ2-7,TGTGCCAGCAGCTTTCAACCGGGGGGCCAGGGCGTGTCCGAGCAGTACTTC,CASSFQPGGQGVSEQYF
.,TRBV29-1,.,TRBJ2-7,TGCAGCGTTGAAGGGTCCTCGGGTGTTGAGCAGTACTTC,CSVEGSSGVEQYF
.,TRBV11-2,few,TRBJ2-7,TGTGCCAGCAGCGTGAACAGGGGACTCTACGAGCAGTACTTC,CASSVNRGLYEQYF
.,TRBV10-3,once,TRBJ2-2,TGTGCCATCAGTGATTGGGGGCCCGGGGAGCTGTTTTTT,CAISDWGPGELFF
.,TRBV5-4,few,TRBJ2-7,TGTGCCAGCAGCTTTACTCAGGGTTCCTACGAGCAGTACTTC,CASSFTQGSYEQYF
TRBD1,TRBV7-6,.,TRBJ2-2,TGTGCCAGCAGCTCCCGACAGGGATCCCCCACCGGGGAGCTGTTTTTT,CASSSRQGSPTGELFF
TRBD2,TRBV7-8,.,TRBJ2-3,TGTGCCAGCAGACCCGGACTAGCGGGGCGGGCAGATACGCAGTATTTT,CASRPGLAGRADTQYF
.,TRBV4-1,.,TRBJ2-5,TGCGCCAGCAGCCAAGGAAAGGCCCCGAGGGAGACCCAGTACTTC,CASSQGKAPRETQYF
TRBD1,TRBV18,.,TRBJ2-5,TGTGCCAGCTCACCGACAGGGGGCCAAGAGACCCAGTACTTC,CASSPTGGQETQYF
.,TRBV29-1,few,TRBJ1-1,TGCAGCGTTAAGCAGGGAAGGGACACTGAAGCTTTCTTT,CSVKQGRDTEAFF
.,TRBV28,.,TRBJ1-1,TGTGCCACCACAGGGTTCATTGAAGCTTTCTTT,CATTGFIEAFF
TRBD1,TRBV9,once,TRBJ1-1,TGTGCCAGCAGCGTAGACGGACAGGGTGGCATGAACACTGAAGCTTTCTTT,CASSVDGQGGMNTEAFF
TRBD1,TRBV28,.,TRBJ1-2,TGTGCCAGCAGGGAGACAGGGGGCAGGTATGGCTACACCTTC,CASRETGGRYGYTF
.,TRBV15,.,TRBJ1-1,TGTGCCACCAGCAGAGATGGTCCCGGGGGCGGGAGGACTGAAGCTTTCTTT,CATSRDGPGGGRTEAFF
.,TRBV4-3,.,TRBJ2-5,TGCGCCAGCAGCCAAGCTCCGGGGAGCCAAGAGACCCAGTACTTC,CASSQAPGSQETQYF
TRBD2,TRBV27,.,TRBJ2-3,TGTGCCAGCAGTTCCAGCGGGGAAGGAACAGATACGCAGTATTTT,CASSSSGEGTDTQYF
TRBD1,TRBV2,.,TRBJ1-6,TGTGCCAGCAGTTGGGCAGGGGGCGATGGTTCACCCCTCCACTTT,CASSWAGGDGSPLHF
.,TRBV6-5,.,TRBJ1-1,TGTGCCAGCAACCTACAGAGGGACACTGAAGCTTTCTTT,CASNLQRDTEAFF
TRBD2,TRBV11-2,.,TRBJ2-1,TGTGCCAGCAGCGAGATTAGCGGGGGGGACAATGAGCAGTTCTTC,CASSEISGGDNEQFF
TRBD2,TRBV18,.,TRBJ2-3,TGTGCCAGCTCACCAACCGGGATTAGCGGGGAAAAGAACACAGATACGCAGTATTTT,CASSPTGISGEKNTDTQYF
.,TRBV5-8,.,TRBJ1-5,TGTGCCAGCAGGAAAGACAAAGGGGGTTTCCCCCAGCATTTT,CASRKDKGGFPQHF
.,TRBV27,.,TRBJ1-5,TGTGCCAGCAGGCCTACAGGGATTGGTAGCAATCAGCCCCAGCATTTT,CASRPTGIGSNQPQHF
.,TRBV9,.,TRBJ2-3,TGTGCCAGCAGCGTAGGGACAGTAATTACTAGCACAGATACGCAGTATTTT,CASSVGTVITSTDTQYF
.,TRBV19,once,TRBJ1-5,TGTGCCAGTAGTATAGATCGGGGGGGAATAGGTCAGCCCCAGCATTTT,CASSIDRGGIGQPQHF
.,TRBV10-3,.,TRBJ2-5,TGTGCCATCAGTGTTAGCGGTGCGGAGACCCAGTACTTC,CAISVSGAETQYF
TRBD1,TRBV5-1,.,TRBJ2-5,TGCGCCAGCAGCCAAACGGGACAGGGTTCTGGAGAGACCCAGTACTTC,CASSQTGQGSGETQYF
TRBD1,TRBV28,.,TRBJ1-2,TGTGCCAGCAGTTTATGGGGTACAGGGGGGAACTATGGCTACACCTTC,CASSLWGTGGNYGYTF
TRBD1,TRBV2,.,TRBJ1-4,TGTGCCAGCAATCGGGACAGGGGTAATGAAAAACTGTTTTTT,CASNRDRGNEKLFF
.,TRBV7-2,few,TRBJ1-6,TGTGCCAGCAGCTGGAGACAGGACAATTCACCCCTCCACTTT,CASSWRQDNSPLHF
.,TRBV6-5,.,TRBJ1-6,TGTGCCAGCAGTTATTCCCACAGGGAATCACCCCTCCACTTT,CASSYSHRESPLHF
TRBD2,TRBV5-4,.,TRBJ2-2,TGTGCCAGCAGCTTGGGCTCTAGCGGGATTAACACCGGGGAGCTGTTTTTT,CASSLGSSGINTGELFF
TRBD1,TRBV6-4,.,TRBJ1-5,TGTGCCAGCAGTGACTCGACAGGGGCAAGCAATCAGCCCCAGCATTTT,CASSDSTGASNQPQHF
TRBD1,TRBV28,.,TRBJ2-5,TGTGCCAGCAGCAACACAGGGGTTGCGCGAGAGACCCAGTACTTC,CASSNTGVARETQYF
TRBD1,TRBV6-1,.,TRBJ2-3,TGTGCCAGCAGTGAAGCGGGGGGCAGGGGGCGGACAGATACGCAGTATTTT,CASSEAGGRGRTDTQYF
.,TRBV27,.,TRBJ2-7,TGTGCCAGCAGCCTTCAGGGGAGATACTCCTACGAGCAGTACTTC,CASSLQGRYSYEQYF
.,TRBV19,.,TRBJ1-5,TGTGCCAGTAGTATAGCCAGGGCCATTAATCAGCCCCAGCATTTT,CASSIARAINQPQHF
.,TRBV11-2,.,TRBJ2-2,TGTGCCAGCAGTTTTCCGCGTAGCGGTAACACCGGGGAGCTGTTTTTT,CASSFPRSGNTGELFF
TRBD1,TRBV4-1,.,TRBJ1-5,TGCGCCAGCGGACAGGGAATGGCTAGCAATCAGCCCCAGCATTTT,CASGQGMASNQPQHF
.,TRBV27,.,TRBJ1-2,TGTGCCAGCAGTCCCAGGGAGGACTATGGCTACACCTTC,CASSPREDYGYTF
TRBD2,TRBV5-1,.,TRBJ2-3,TGCGCCAGCAGCGTGCCGGGACTATCTAGCACAGATACGCAGTATTTT,CASSVPGLSSTDTQYF